The 28 T cell receptor beta chains below all came from one sample that was sequenced in a study of blood T cell repertoires in COVID-19. Clones were sequenced by immunoSEQ multiplex PCR, and TCRdb holds only the in-frame ones, with some missing. The sample includes about 150,000 clones, about 90% seen only once; the top ten take about 4%. Source material: PBMCs or T cells enriched from blood (not recorded which). These receptors were collected from a woman aged 40-49 years who had been exposed to COVID-19.

A single count supports this clone. This chain uses TRBV19 with TRBJ1-5; the D is unclear. V was trimmed by 5 bases and J by 0 bases, leaving 8 bases between them. Per the germline V gene, CDR1 is LNHDA and CDR2 is SQIVND (reference sequence). CDR3 size: 14 residues. The CDR3 nucleotides are TGTGCCAGTAGTGAGAAAAATAGCAATCAGCCCCAGCATTTT. This sequence encodes CASSEKNSNQPQHF.

This sequence joins TRBV6-5 and TRBJ1-1, with D unresolved. V gave up 5 bases and J gave up 1 base, with 5 bases separating them. From germline, CDR1 is MNHEY and CDR2 SVGAGI. The CDR3 consists of 12 residues. CDR3 residues: CASSPGNTEAFF. The CDR3 bases are TGTGCCAGCAGTCCGGGGAACACTGAAGCTTTCTTT.

The chain uses TRBV19 and TRBJ1-5, with a tentative D call TRBD1 (6 bases). Trimming pared 3 bases from V and 5 bases from J, leaving 11 bases between. Germline V gives CDR1 LNHDA, CDR2 SQIVND (reference sequence). This CDR3 spans 14 amino acids. CDR3 sequence reads: CASSILQGDQPQHF. For the CDR3, the DNA is TGTGCCAGTAGTATCCTACAGGGTGATCAGCCCCAGCATTTT.

This clone was found once. The chain recombines TRBV5-1 with TRBJ1-1, with a weak D call TRBD1 (6 bases). Germline CDR1 reads SGHRS; CDR2 reads YFSETQ. CDR3 size: 15 residues. V lost 0 bases and J 5 bases, leaving 14 bases between the germline ends. The CDR3 DNA reads as TGCGCCAGCAGCTTGGATCAGGGGAGTGTTACTGAAGCTTTCTTT. It encodes CASSLDQGSVTEAFF.

In its sample, this clone was seen once. This sequence joins TRBV29-1 and TRBJ1-2; 11 bases match TRBD1. Trimming at V came to 6 bases and at J to 8 bases, leaving 11 bases not matched to a gene. The CDR3 is made up of 14 amino acids. Germline CDR1 is SQVTM and CDR2 is ANQGSEA. The CDR3, as DNA: TGCAGCGTGGTGGGACAGGGGGGCGCCGCGGGCTACACCTTC. It codes for CSVVGQGGAAGYTF. Drawing the rest from reference TRBV29-1 and TRBJ1-2, the complete variable domain is SAVISQKPSRDICQRGTSLTIQCQVDSQVTMMFWYRQQPGQSLTLIATANQGSEATYESGFVIDKFPISRPNLTFSTLTVSNMSPEDSSIYLCSVVGQGGAAGYTFGSGTRLTVV.

Judged by abundance, this clone is medium-sized. V and J are TRBV10-2 and TRBJ2-1; 10 bases line up with TRBD1. The trim removed 2 bases at V and 6 bases at J, leaving 4 bases unmatched. The CDR3 covers 15 residues. In germline, CDR1 is WSHSY, CDR2 SAAADI. Written as DNA, the CDR3 is TGCGCCAGCAGTGAGGGGACAGGGGTGAGCAATGAGCAGTTCTTC. This sequence encodes CASSEGTGVSNEQFF.

The chain carries TRBV11-3 and TRBJ2-1; D call uncertain. Trimming cost V 4 bases and J 5 bases, with 12 bases left between them. This CDR3 region has 14 residues. Per germline, CDR1 SGHNT and CDR2 YENEEA. CDR3 nucleotide sequence: TGTGCCAGCAGCTCGGCGGCATCGGACAATGAGCAGTTCTTC. It codes for CASSSAASDNEQFF.

The gene calls are TRBV19 and TRBJ2-3; possible D gene TRBD1, 6 bases. Germline CDR1 is LNHDA and CDR2 is SQIVND (reference sequence). Trimming cost V 3 bases and J 4 bases, with 17 bases left between them. The CDR3 spans 16 residues. The CDR3 nucleotides are TGTGCCAGTAGTATCCGGGACACCTTAGGCGCAGATACGCAGTATTTT. It encodes CASSIRDTLGADTQYF.

This rearrangement joins TRBV4-1 to TRBJ1-3, with D tentatively TRBD1 (6 bases). The CDR3 loop spans 14 amino acids. The ends were cut back, 1 base at V and 8 bases at J, with 12 bases in the middle. CDR1 is MGHRA, CDR2 YSYEKL, per germline. CDR3 coding DNA: TGCGCCAGCAGCCAAGGAGCAGGGGCGGACACCATATATTTT. Translation gives CASSQGAGADTIYF.

The CDR3 nucleotides are TGTGCCAGCAGCTTAGGGGGCGGGAGAGGCACCGGGGAGCTGTTTTTT. It codes for CASSLGGGRGTGELFF. The rearrangement joins TRBV7-6 to TRBJ2-2, with 7 bases lining up with TRBD2. The V gene end was trimmed by 1 base and the J gene end by 4 bases; junction bases not matched to a gene: 6. The CDR3 is 16 residues long. In germline, CDR1 is SGHVS, CDR2 FNYEAQ.

The gene calls are TRBV10-2 and TRBJ2-5; 12 positions agree with TRBD2. The V segment lost 5 bases and the J segment 2 bases; nucleotides outside the gene matches: 9. Germline V lookup: CDR1 WSHSY, CDR2 SAAADI. This CDR3 contains 17 residues. CDR3 region: CASSTLRTSGEQETQYF. CDR3 DNA sequence: TGCGCCAGCAGTACGCTGCGGACTAGCGGGGAGCAAGAGACCCAGTACTTC.

The V call is TRBV5-4, the J call TRBJ2-3; 10 bases agree with TRBD2. After removal of 6 bases from V and 2 bases from J, the junction contained 6 bases not matched to a gene. Germline CDR1 SGHNT, CDR2 YYREEE (reference sequence). The CDR3 extends over 15 amino acids. The chain's CDR3 is CASNPGLANTDTQYF. In DNA, the CDR3 is TGTGCCAGCAACCCGGGACTAGCGAACACAGATACGCAGTATTTT.

The chain couples TRBV28 to TRBJ1-1; tentative D call: TRBD1 (5 bases). Germline loops: CDR1 MDHEN, CDR2 SYDVKM. Deletions cut 5 bases from V and 0 bases from J, with 13 bases between. There are 15 residues in the CDR3. This chain's CDR3 is CASSPATDLNTEAFF. As DNA, the CDR3 is TGTGCCAGCAGTCCCGCGACAGATTTGAACACTGAAGCTTTCTTT.

V usage is TRBV28 and J usage is TRBJ1-6; D uncertain. This CDR3 region has 16 residues. Per the germline V gene, CDR1 is MDHEN and CDR2 is SYDVKM. V shed 3 bases and J shed 1 base, with 10 bases lying between them. The CDR3 sequence is CASSFRRTSYNSPLHF. DNA for the CDR3: TGTGCCAGCAGTTTTCGGAGAACTTCCTATAATTCACCCCTCCACTTT.

V usage is TRBV7-9 and J usage is TRBJ2-1; 9 bases are shared with TRBD2. Germline V CDR1 and CDR2: SEHNR, FQNEAQ (reference sequence). V lost 5 bases and J lost 0; bases outside the gene matches: 2. The length of the CDR3 is 15 residues. In DNA, the CDR3 is TGTGCCAGCAGCCATAGCGGGAGCTCCTACAATGAGCAGTTCTTC. As protein: CASSHSGSSYNEQFF.

The CDR3 sequence: CASSSRGRPLHF. DNA of the CDR3: TGTGCCAGCAGTTCCCGGGGTAGACCCCTCCACTTT. The chain links TRBV27 to TRBJ1-6; D is undetermined. The CDR3 sequence is 12 residues long. The V gene lost 4 bases and the J gene lost 12 bases, with 10 bases spanning the gap. The V gene's germline CDR1 is MNHEY and CDR2 SMNVEV (reference sequence).

This clone was observed once. This chain joins TRBV7-9 and TRBJ1-2, with 8 bases identical to TRBD1. The trim removed 6 bases at V and 4 bases at J, leaving 10 bases unmatched. CDR3 size: 15 residues. In germline, CDR1 is SEHNR, CDR2 FQNEAQ (reference sequence). The DNA for the CDR3 is TGTGCCAGCAGTCCTGGACAGGGCAGGTCCTATGGCTACACCTTC. This sequence encodes CASSPGQGRSYGYTF.

The chain carries TRBV3-1 (or the pseudogene TRBV3-2) and TRBJ1-5, with a possible D match to TRBD1 (6 bases). CDR1 is LGHDT, CDR2 YNNKEL, per germline (reference sequence). The CDR3 is made up of 15 amino acids. V was pared by 0 bases and J by 2 bases, with 8 bases between. CDR3 amino acids: CASSQDTGRNQPQHF. Written as DNA, the CDR3 is TGTGCCAGCAGCCAAGACACAGGGCGCAATCAGCCCCAGCATTTT.

This clone has a single count. The chain is built from TRBV29-1 and TRBJ2-2; 8 nucleotides agree with TRBD2. Trimming cost V 7 bases and J 4 bases; bases outside gene matches: 8. CDR1 is SQVTM and CDR2 is ANQGSEA in the germline V gene. This CDR3 is built from 14 residues. CDR3 region: CSAQPGTSTGELFF. The CDR3 nucleotides are TGCAGCGCTCAACCCGGGACTAGCACCGGGGAGCTGTTTTTT.

The chain couples TRBV6-5 to TRBJ1-4, with 7 bases identical to TRBD1. This CDR3 contains 14 residues. Germline V gives CDR1 MNHEY, CDR2 SVGAGI. V was pared by 0 bases and J by 8 bases, with 3 bases of the junction left unmatched. In DNA, the CDR3 is TGTGCCAGCAGTTACTCGAACAGGGGAGAAAAACTGTTTTTT. It specifies CASSYSNRGEKLFF.

This sequence joins TRBV10-3 and TRBJ2-7; TRBD1 might be the D (6 bases). CDR1 and CDR2 from the germline V gene are ENHRY and SYGVKD. The V end was cut by 8 bases, the J end by 3 bases, with 11 bases between. The CDR3 is made up of 12 amino acids. CDR3 DNA: TGTGCCATCGGCTACAGGGACTACGAGCAGTACTTC. Protein: CAIGYRDYEQYF.

A remark on this clone: Other nucleotide sequences from this sample produce the same CDR3. The chain combines TRBV5-1 with TRBJ2-2, with 10 bases fitting TRBD1. Germline lookup yields CDR1 SGHRS and CDR2 YFSETQ. J was trimmed by 3 bases and V by 4 bases; bases with no gene match: 3. The CDR3 extends over 15 amino acids. CDR3 nucleotide sequence: TGCGCCAGCAGCCCGGGGACAGGGGACACCGGGGAGCTGTTTTTT. Its translation: CASSPGTGDTGELFF.

The chain uses TRBV5-1 and TRBJ2-6, with D uncertain. This CDR3 spans 15 amino acids. Per germline, CDR1 SGHRS and CDR2 YFSETQ. V gave up 4 bases and J gave up 1 base, with 9 bases separating them. For the CDR3, the DNA is TGCGCCAGCAGCCAACCAGGATCTGGGGCCAACGTCCTGACTTTC. Its protein is CASSQPGSGANVLTF.

A single count supports this clone. The CDR3 sequence: CASSLPGGRASPLHF. DNA of the CDR3: TGCGCCAGCAGCTTGCCAGGGGGGCGCGCATCACCCCTCCACTTT. V and J are TRBV5-1 and TRBJ1-6; 7 bases map to TRBD1. Germline V gene sequence: CDR1 SGHRS, CDR2 YFSETQ. This CDR3 has 15 amino acids. V lost 1 base, J lost 10 bases, and 8 bases stayed unmatched.

The DNA for the CDR3 is TGTGCCAGCAGTACCTTAGCGGGAGTGGGATACAATGAGCAGTTCTTC. Its translation is CASSTLAGVGYNEQFF. This chain links TRBV27 with TRBJ2-1; 9 bases agree with TRBD2. The germline CDR1 and CDR2 sequences are MNHEY and SMNVEV (reference sequence). This CDR3 region has 16 residues. V shed 5 bases, J shed 4 bases, and the junction held 9 bases outside the gene matches.

The rearrangement uses TRBV27 and TRBJ2-1; TRBD2 aligns across 8 bases. CDR1 is MNHEY, CDR2 SMNVEV, per germline (reference sequence). After removal of 7 bases from V and 0 bases from J, the junction contained 5 bases not matched to a gene. This CDR3 is 15 amino acids long. The CDR3, as DNA: TGTGCCAGCACCTTAGCGGGGAGCTCCTACAATGAGCAGTTCTTC. Protein product: CASTLAGSSYNEQFF.

This clone showed up just once. V gene TRBV6-5 combines with J gene TRBJ1-1; the D is unclear. V was trimmed by 3 bases and J by 3 bases, leaving 11 bases between them. This CDR3 has 14 residues. Germline CDR1 MNHEY, CDR2 SVGAGI. CDR3 coding DNA: TGTGCCAGCAGTTATTTCCAGGCTGACACTGAAGCTTTCTTT. Translated: CASSYFQADTEAFF.

The chain joins TRBV27 to TRBJ2-7, with 10 bases identical to TRBD1. Germline-derived CDR1 and CDR2 are MNHEY and SMNVEV (reference sequence). Trimming took 4 bases from V and 3 from J; bases not matched to a gene: 9. This CDR3 is built from 16 residues. The CDR3 sequence: CASSSPTGTGDYEQYF. CDR3 nucleotides: TGTGCCAGCAGTTCACCAACCGGGACAGGGGACTACGAGCAGTACTTC.